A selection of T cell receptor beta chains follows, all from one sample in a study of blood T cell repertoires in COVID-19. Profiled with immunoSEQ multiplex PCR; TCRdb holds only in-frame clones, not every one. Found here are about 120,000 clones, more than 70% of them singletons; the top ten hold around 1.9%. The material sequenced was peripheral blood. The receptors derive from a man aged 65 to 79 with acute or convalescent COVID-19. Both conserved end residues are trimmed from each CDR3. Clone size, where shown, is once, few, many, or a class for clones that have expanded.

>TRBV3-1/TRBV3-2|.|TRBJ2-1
ASSQVSSWQF
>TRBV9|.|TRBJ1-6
ASSDLGGSNSPLH
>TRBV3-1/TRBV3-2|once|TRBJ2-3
ASSPARTSGAVTQY
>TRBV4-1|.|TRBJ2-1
ASSPLVESNQF
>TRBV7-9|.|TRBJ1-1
ASSGTGSLAF
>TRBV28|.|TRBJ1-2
ASSTPSGGSLYGYT
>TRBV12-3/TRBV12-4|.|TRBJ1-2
ASSDRVGGYT
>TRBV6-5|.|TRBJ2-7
ASSPLGQRTYEQY
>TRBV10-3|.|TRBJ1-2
AISERTGIANYGYT
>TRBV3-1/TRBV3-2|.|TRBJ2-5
ASSLGQRDPY
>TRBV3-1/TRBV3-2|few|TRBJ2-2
ASKRTSGGELF
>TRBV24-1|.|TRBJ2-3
ATSLQGAGTDTQY
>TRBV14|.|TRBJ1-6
ASSQQGVVGSPLH
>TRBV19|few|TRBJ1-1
ASSIAGGTEAF
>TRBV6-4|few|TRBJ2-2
ASSDPGRGTGELF
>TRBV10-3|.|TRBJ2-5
AIKRAASGETQY
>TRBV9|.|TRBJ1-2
ASSPGVSAFSGYT
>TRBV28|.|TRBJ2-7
ASSLGWTGNSYEQY
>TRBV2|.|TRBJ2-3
ASSDRGHTTDTQY
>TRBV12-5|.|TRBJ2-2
ASGLARTGTTGELF
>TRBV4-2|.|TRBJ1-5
ASSQAFVDQPQH
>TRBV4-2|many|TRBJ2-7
ASSQDTGLSRIYEQY
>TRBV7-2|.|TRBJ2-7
ATKRGANSYEQY
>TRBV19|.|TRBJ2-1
ASSIVTSRNNEQF
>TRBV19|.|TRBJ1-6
ASSRGVPSSYNSPLH
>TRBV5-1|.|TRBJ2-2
ASSPGQGTGELF